The clone carrying this TCR beta chain occurred a few times. This CDR3 is also generated by other DNA sequences in the sample. The V gene lost 4 bases and the J gene lost 5 bases, with 11 bases spanning the gap. This CDR3 has 13 residues. Germline V gene sequence: CDR1 SGHTA, CDR2 FQGNSA. Expressed TCRB transcripts were sequenced, since all the RNA that had been isolated was reverse transcribed. The data were produced by immunoSEQ multiplex PCR, yet TCRdb's version contains in-frame clones alone and is incomplete. The profile covers roughly 500,000 clones, with over 9.5% appearing a single time and 0.035% to 0.05% taken by the ten largest. This specimen comes from a study of beta chain features in type 1 diabetes.

Sequencing was performed on naive CD4+ T cells from blood. The sequence was collected from a woman aged 18-30 years in good health. The rearrangement joins TRBV7-2 to TRBJ1-1, with a tentative D call TRBD1 (6 bases). CDR3 region: CASSSQGGTEAFF. In nucleotides, the CDR3 is TGTGCCAGCAGCTCACAGGGCGGTACTGAAGCTTTCTTT.